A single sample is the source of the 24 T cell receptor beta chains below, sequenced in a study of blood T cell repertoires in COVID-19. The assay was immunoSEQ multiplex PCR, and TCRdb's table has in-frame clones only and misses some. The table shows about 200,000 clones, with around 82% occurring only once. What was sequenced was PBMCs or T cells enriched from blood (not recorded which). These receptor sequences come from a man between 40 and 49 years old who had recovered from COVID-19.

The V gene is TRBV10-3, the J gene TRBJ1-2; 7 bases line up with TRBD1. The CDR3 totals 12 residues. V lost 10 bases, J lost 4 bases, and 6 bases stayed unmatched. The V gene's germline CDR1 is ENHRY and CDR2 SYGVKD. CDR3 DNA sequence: TGTGCCAGCGAGGGACAGCCCTATGGCTACACCTTC. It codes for CASEGQPYGYTF.

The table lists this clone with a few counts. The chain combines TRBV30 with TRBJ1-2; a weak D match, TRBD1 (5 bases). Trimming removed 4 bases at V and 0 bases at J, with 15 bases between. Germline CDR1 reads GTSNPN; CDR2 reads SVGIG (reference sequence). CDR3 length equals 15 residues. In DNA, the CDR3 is TGTGCCTGGACCCAATTGGGGCAACCTAACTATGGCTACACCTTC. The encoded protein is CAWTQLGQPNYGYTF.

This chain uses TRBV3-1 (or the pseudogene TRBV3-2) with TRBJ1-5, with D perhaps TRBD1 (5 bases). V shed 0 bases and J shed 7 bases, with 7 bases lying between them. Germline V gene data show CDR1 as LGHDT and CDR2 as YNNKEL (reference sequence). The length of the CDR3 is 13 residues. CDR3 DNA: TGTGCCAGCAGCCAAGACAGGGTACAGCCCCAGCATTTT. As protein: CASSQDRVQPQHF.

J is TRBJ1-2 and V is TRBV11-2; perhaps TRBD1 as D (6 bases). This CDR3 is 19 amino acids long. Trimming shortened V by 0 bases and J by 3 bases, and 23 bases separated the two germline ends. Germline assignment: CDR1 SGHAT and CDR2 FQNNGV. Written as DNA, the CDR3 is TGTGCCAGCAGCTTAGACTTACAGGGACCGCTTGTCTCGTACTATGGCTACACCTTC. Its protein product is CASSLDLQGPLVSYYGYTF. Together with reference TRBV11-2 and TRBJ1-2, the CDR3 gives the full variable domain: EAGVAQSPRYKIIEKRQSVAFWCNPISGHATLYWYQQILGQGPKLLIQFQNNGVVDDSQLPKDRFSAERLKGVDSTLKIQPAKLEDSAVYLCASSLDLQGPLVSYYGYTFGSGTRLTVV.

The CDR3 sequence: CASSHDRGRRGYTF. The CDR3 region has the DNA TGTGCCAGTAGTCACGACAGGGGGCGGCGGGGCTACACCTTC. The chain has TRBV19 and TRBJ1-2, with 10 bases matching TRBD1. CDR1 and CDR2 from the germline V gene are LNHDA and SQIVND (reference sequence). Trimming cost V 5 bases and J 8 bases; bases outside gene matches: 8. The CDR3 is 14 amino acids.

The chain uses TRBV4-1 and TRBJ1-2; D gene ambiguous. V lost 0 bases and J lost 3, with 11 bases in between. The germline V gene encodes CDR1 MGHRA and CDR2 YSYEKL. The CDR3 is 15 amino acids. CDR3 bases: TGCGCCAGCAGCCAAGATGGGCGGGCCGACTATGGCTACACCTTC. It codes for CASSQDGRADYGYTF.

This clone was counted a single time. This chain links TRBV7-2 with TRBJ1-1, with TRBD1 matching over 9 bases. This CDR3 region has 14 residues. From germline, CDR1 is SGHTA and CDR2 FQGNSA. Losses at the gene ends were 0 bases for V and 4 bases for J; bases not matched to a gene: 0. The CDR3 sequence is CASSLADRGTEAFF. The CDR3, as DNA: TGTGCCAGCAGCTTAGCGGACAGGGGCACTGAAGCTTTCTTT.

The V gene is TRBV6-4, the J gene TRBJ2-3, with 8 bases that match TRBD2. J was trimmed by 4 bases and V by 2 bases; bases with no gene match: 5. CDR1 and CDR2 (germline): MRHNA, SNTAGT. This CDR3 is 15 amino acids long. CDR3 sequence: CASSDVGGASDTQYF. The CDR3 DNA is TGTGCCAGCAGTGACGTCGGGGGGGCCTCAGATACGCAGTATTTT.

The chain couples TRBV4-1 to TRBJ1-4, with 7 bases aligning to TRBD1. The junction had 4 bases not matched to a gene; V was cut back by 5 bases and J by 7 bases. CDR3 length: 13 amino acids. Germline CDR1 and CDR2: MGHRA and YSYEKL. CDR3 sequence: CASSRTGLEKLFF. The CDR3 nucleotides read TGCGCCAGCAGCAGGACAGGACTTGAAAAACTGTTTTTT.

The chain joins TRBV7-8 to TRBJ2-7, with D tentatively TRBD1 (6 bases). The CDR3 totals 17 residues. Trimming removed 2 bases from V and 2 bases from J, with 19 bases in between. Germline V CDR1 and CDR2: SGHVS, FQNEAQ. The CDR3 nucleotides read TGTGCCAGCAGCTTACCGAGTCGTCGGCAGGGGACCTACGAGCAGTACTTC. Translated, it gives CASSLPSRRQGTYEQYF.

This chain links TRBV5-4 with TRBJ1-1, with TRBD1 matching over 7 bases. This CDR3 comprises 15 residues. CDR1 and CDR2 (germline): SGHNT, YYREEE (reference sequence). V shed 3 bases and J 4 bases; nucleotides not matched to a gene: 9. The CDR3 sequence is CASSSPGGWGTEAFF. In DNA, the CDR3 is TGTGCCAGCAGCTCACCAGGGGGTTGGGGCACTGAAGCTTTCTTT.

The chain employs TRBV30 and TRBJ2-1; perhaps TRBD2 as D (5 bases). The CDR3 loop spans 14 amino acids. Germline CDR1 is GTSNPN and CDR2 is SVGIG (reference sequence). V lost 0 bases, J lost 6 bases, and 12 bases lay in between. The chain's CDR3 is CAWSVRGISNEQFF. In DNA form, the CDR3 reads TGTGCCTGGAGTGTACGAGGGATTAGCAATGAGCAGTTCTTC.

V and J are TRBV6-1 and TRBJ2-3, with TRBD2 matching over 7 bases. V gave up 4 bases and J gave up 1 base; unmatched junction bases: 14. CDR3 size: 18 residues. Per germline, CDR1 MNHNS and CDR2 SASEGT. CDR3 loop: CASSVIPSSGGRTDTQYF. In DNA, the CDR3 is TGTGCCAGCAGTGTAATCCCAAGCTCGGGGGGACGCACAGATACGCAGTATTTT.

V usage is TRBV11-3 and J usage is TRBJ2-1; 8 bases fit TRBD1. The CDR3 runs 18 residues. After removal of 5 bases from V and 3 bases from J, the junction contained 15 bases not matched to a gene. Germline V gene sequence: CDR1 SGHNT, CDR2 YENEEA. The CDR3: CASSPPAGGTGVYNEQFF. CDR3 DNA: TGTGCCAGCAGCCCCCCGGCGGGTGGGACAGGAGTCTACAATGAGCAGTTCTTC. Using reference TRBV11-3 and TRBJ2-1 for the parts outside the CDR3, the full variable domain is EAGVVQSPRYKIIEKKQPVAFWCNPISGHNTLYWYLQNLGQGPELLIRYENEEAVDDSQLPKDRFSAERLKGVDSTLKIQPAELGDSAVYLCASSPPAGGTGVYNEQFFGPGTRLTVL.

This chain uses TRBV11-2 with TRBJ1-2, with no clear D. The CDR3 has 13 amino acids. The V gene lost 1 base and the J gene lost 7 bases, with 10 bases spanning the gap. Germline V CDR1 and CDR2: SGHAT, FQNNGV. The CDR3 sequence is CASSLAKTGGYTF. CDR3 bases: TGTGCCAGCAGCTTAGCAAAGACGGGTGGCTACACCTTC.

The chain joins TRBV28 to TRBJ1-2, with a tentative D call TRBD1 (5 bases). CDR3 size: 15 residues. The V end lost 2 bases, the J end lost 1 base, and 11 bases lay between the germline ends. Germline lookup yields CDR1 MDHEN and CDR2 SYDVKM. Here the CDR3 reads CASSLGHTNNYGYTF. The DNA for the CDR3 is TGTGCCAGCAGTTTAGGACATACGAATAACTATGGCTACACCTTC.

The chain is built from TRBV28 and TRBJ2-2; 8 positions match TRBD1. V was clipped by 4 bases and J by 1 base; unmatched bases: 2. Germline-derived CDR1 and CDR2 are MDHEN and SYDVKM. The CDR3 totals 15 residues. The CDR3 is CASSYRGVNTGELFF. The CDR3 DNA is TGTGCCAGCAGTTACAGGGGGGTGAACACCGGGGAGCTGTTTTTT.

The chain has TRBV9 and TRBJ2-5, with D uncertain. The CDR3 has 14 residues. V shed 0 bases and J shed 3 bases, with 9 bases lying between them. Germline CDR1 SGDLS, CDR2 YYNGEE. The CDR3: CASSVGTVKETQYF. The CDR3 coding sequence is TGTGCCAGCAGCGTAGGTACAGTCAAAGAGACCCAGTACTTC.

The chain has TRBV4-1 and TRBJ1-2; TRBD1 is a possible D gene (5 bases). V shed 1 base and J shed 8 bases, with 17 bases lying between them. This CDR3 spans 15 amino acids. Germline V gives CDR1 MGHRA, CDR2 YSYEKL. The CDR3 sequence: CASSQGEGGVEGYTF. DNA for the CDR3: TGCGCCAGCAGCCAAGGGGAGGGAGGGGTTGAGGGCTACACCTTC.

This CDR3 is CASSEEGGEKLFF. The CDR3 DNA reads TGTGCCAGCAGCGAGGAGGGAGGCGAAAAACTGTTTTTT. The V gene is TRBV27, the J gene TRBJ1-4; D is unresolved. CDR3 size: 13 residues. CDR1 is MNHEY, CDR2 SMNVEV, per germline (reference sequence). Trimming took off 6 bases at V and 8 bases at J, with 13 bases between the two ends.

CDR3 loop: CASSVAGALDSSQYF. In DNA, the CDR3 is TGTGCCAGCAGCGTAGCGGGGGCCCTTGATTCGTCGCAGTATTTT. The chain has TRBV3-1 (or the pseudogene TRBV3-2) and TRBJ2-3; 9 nucleotides line up with TRBD2. The length of the CDR3 is 15 residues. Trimming cost V 5 bases and J 10 bases; bases outside gene matches: 13. Germline loops: CDR1 LGHDT, CDR2 YNNKEL (reference sequence).

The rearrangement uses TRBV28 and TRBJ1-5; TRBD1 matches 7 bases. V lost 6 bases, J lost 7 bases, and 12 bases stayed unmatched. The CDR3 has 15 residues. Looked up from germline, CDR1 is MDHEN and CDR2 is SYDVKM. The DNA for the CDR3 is TGTGCCAGCAGGGTGGGTGACAGGGTCAGGCAGCCCCAGCATTTT. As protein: CASRVGDRVRQPQHF.

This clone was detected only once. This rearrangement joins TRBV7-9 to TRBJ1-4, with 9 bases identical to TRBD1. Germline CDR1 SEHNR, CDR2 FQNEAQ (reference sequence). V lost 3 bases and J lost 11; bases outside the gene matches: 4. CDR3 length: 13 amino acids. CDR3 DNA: TGTGCCAGCAGCTTTGGGGACAGGGTGAAACTGTTTTTT. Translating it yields CASSFGDRVKLFF.

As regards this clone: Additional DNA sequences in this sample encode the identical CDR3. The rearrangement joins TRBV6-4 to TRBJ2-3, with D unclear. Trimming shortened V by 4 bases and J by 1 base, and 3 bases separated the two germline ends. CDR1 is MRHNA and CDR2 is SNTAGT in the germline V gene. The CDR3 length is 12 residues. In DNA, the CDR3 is TGTGCCAGCAGTGCGGGCACAGATACGCAGTATTTT. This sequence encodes CASSAGTDTQYF.